A selection of T cell receptor beta chains follows, all from one sample in a study of OX40 agonist ivuxolimab in advanced cancers. The table came from immunoSEQ multiplex PCR; TCRdb's copy has only in-frame clones and leaves some out. The table has more than 45,000 clones, approximately 90% seen once. Sequencing was performed on CD4+ or CD8+ T cells sorted from blood, taken in a trial of the OX40 agonist ivuxolimab. The receptors were gathered from an adult with an advanced solid tumor such as melanoma, head and neck, liver or kidney cancer. Each CDR3 is given with its conserved first and last residue. A D gene is named only where the DNA matches it firmly. Size values are once, few and many counts, or a class for expanded clones, and some rows have none.

TRBJ2-7	TRBV15	-	TRBD1	TGTGCCACCAGCAGAGATCGCGGGACAGGGAACGACGAGCAGTACTTC	CATSRDRGTGNDEQYF
TRBJ2-5	TRBV2	-	-	TGTGCCAGCAGTGACCGGGTAGGGGGGGCAGAGACCCAGTACTTC	CASSDRVGGAETQYF
TRBJ2-2	TRBV9	once	-	TGTGCCAGCAGCGGCCAGACGGGGACCGGGGAGCTGTTTTTT	CASSGQTGTGELFF
TRBJ2-1	TRBV27	-	-	TGTGCCAGCAGTTTCCACTCCCGGACTCGACCACGCTACAATGAGCAGTTCTTC	CASSFHSRTRPRYNEQFF
TRBJ2-3	TRBV11-2	-	-	TGTGCCAGCAGCTTCGGGACACGCGGGGATACGCAGTATTTT	CASSFGTRGDTQYF
TRBJ1-1	TRBV6-5	few	-	TGTGCCAGCACAAGTGGGGGTTACACTGAAGCTTTCTTT	CASTSGGYTEAFF
TRBJ1-5	TRBV6-8	-	-	TGTGCCAGCAGTTATAGACAGACGAGCAATCAGCCCCAGCATTTT	CASSYRQTSNQPQHF
TRBJ1-4	TRBV10-3	-	-	TGTGCCACAGGGGTGGGTGAGGGAAAACTGTTTTTT	CATGVGEGKLFF
TRBJ2-1	TRBV6-6	-	-	TGTGCCAGCAGTTTGACTAAGGGCAATGAGCAGTTCTTC	CASSLTKGNEQFF
TRBJ1-2	TRBV5-4	-	-	TGTGCCAGCAGCGACCATGCCCAAGGGGGACGTAACTATGGCTACACCTTC	CASSDHAQGGRNYGYTF
TRBJ2-1	TRBV5-1	-	TRBD2	TGCGCCAGCAGCTTGGAGGGACTAATCAATGAGCAGTTCTTC	CASSLEGLINEQFF
TRBJ2-1	TRBV27	-	TRBD2	TGTGCCAGCAGTTCCCCACTAGCGGGAGGGCCAAGGTCCTACAATGAGCAGTTCTTC	CASSSPLAGGPRSYNEQFF
TRBJ1-1	TRBV5-6	-	-	TGTGCCAGCAGCTTGACATCGAACACTGAAGCTTTCTTT	CASSLTSNTEAFF
TRBJ2-7	TRBV4-1	-	TRBD2	TGCGCCAGCAGCCAAGGTGGCGGGAGCGGCAACGAGCAGTACTTC	CASSQGGGSGNEQYF
TRBJ2-1	TRBV11-2	-	TRBD1	TGTGCCAGCAGCTTAGGACAGGGTTTGGATGAGCAGTTCTTC	CASSLGQGLDEQFF
TRBJ2-7	TRBV7-2	-	-	TGTGCCAGCAGCCCGGACTCGAATCAGGCCGAGCAGTACTTC	CASSPDSNQAEQYF
TRBJ1-2	TRBV5-4	-	-	TGTGCCAGCAGCCAACCCGGCCTTCTATGGAGCTACACCTTC	CASSQPGLLWSYTF
TRBJ1-2	TRBV7-9	-	-	TGTGCCACCCAGACCGGGGCACCAAGGGAGGACTATGGCTACACCTTC	CATQTGAPREDYGYTF
TRBJ2-1	TRBV6-6	-	-	TGTGCCAGCAGTTACGGAATCAATGAGCAGTTCTTC	CASSYGINEQFF
TRBJ2-1	TRBV13	-	-	TGTGCCAGCAGCTTCTCGGGGTTCCGGAATGAGCAGTTCTTC	CASSFSGFRNEQFF
TRBJ1-6	TRBV10-2	few	-	TGCGCCAGCAGTGATGGATTTAATTCACCCCTCCACTTT	CASSDGFNSPLHF
TRBJ1-2	TRBV28	-	-	TGTGCCAGCAGTTTCATCGGACAGCTCTATGGCTACACCTTC	CASSFIGQLYGYTF
TRBJ2-3	TRBV30	-	TRBD2	TGTGCCTGGAGTTGGACTAGCGGGATAGGCACAGATACGCAGTATTTT	CAWSWTSGIGTDTQYF
TRBJ1-3	TRBV27	once	-	TGTGCCAGCAGTTTAGGGGCGTCGGGAAACACCATATATTTT	CASSLGASGNTIYF
TRBJ1-1	TRBV15	-	TRBD1	TGTGCCACCAGCAGAGATAAAGCCGGGACAGGGGTCGTCGTGAACACTGAAGCTTTCTTT	CATSRDKAGTGVVVNTEAFF
TRBJ2-3	TRBV9	-	-	TGTGCCAGCAGCGTGGGGGGTAGCACAGATACGCAGTATTTT	CASSVGGSTDTQYF
TRBJ2-2	TRBV5-1	-	-	TGCGCCAGCAGCTTGCATGGCAGGGCGGGGGAGCTGTTTTTT	CASSLHGRAGELFF
TRBJ1-4	TRBV5-6	-	-	TGTGCCAGCAGTGTCGGGGGTATGAGGAAACTGTTTTTT	CASSVGGMRKLFF
TRBJ2-1	TRBV25-1	-	TRBD2	TGTGCCAGCAGTGGTAGCGGGAGAATTTTCTTC	CASSGSGRIFF
TRBJ2-7	TRBV19	-	-	TGTGCCAGTAGTATGTCATCAGGGGGGCACGAGCAGTACTTC	CASSMSSGGHEQYF
TRBJ2-5	TRBV4-3	few	TRBD2	TGCGCCAGCAGCCAAACCCTAGCGGGAGAGGGGGAGACCCAGTACTTC	CASSQTLAGEGETQYF
TRBJ1-2	TRBV20-1	-	-	TGCAGTGCTAGAGAGGAACGCGGCTACACCTTC	CSAREERGYTF
TRBJ1-2	TRBV5-1	once	-	TGCGCCAGTCAAGGGACGACACAAGGCTACACCTTC	CASQGTTQGYTF
TRBJ2-1	TRBV2	-	-	TGTGCCACCTGGGCCAGAGCTCCCCGAGACAATGAGCAGTTCTTC	CATWARAPRDNEQFF
TRBJ2-3	TRBV10-1	-	-	TGCGCCAGCAGTGACTTCAGGGAGAAGTGGACAGATACGCAGTATTTT	CASSDFREKWTDTQYF
TRBJ1-2	TRBV5-4	-	-	TGTGCCAGCAGCTTGGCCCCCAGGGACATACGGGGCTACACCTTC	CASSLAPRDIRGYTF
TRBJ1-2	TRBV4-1	-	-	TGCGCCAGCAGCCAAGATGGAGTAACGAACTATGGCTACACCTTC	CASSQDGVTNYGYTF
TRBJ1-2	TRBV4-1	-	-	TGCGCCAGCAGCCAAGGGGCAGCTAACTATGGCTACACCTTC	CASSQGAANYGYTF
TRBJ2-5	TRBV19	-	-	TGTGCCAGTAGATCGGGCCAAGAGACCCAGTACTTC	CASRSGQETQYF
TRBJ2-1	TRBV5-1	once	-	TGCGCCAGCAAGCTTCAACTCAATGAGCAGTTCTTC	CASKLQLNEQFF
TRBJ1-1	TRBV5-6	-	-	TGTGCCAGCAGTTATGCAGGGACCACTGAAGCTTTCTTT	CASSYAGTTEAFF